This TCR beta chain is drawn from a study of cytomegalovirus exposure and HLA in healthy donors. Study-wide results and caveats: In an earlier analysis, productive rearrangement rates for most beta V segments clustered near 87% or 30%. Several of the most significant clusters appeared, in a later analysis, to be linked to common viral pathogens.

Remarks on this clone: Its specificity is not known.

CDR1 is ENHRY and CDR2 is SYGVKD in the germline V gene. There are 14 residues in the CDR3. V shed 8 bases and J 4 bases; nucleotides not matched to a gene: 8. The PCR used 60 Vbeta and 13 Jbeta primers. Methods used by the authors: Counted up in a later analysis, unique TCR beta chains came to about 80 million, with around 10 million shared. The repertoire was sequenced with immunoSEQ multiplex PCR; TCRdb's copy has only in-frame clones and lacks some. From that table come the V and J calls and clone size; the DNA was used to work out D and trimming. The sample lists some 130,000 clones, about two thirds occurring once.

The sample consisted of PBMCs. This receptor was identified in a man aged 50-60 years in good health and CMV-seropositive. This chain links TRBV10-3 with TRBJ1-2, with 9 positions matching TRBD1. CDR3 region: CAIQGTGSGYGYTF. The CDR3, as DNA: TGTGCCATCCAGGGGACAGGGAGCGGCTATGGCTACACCTTC.